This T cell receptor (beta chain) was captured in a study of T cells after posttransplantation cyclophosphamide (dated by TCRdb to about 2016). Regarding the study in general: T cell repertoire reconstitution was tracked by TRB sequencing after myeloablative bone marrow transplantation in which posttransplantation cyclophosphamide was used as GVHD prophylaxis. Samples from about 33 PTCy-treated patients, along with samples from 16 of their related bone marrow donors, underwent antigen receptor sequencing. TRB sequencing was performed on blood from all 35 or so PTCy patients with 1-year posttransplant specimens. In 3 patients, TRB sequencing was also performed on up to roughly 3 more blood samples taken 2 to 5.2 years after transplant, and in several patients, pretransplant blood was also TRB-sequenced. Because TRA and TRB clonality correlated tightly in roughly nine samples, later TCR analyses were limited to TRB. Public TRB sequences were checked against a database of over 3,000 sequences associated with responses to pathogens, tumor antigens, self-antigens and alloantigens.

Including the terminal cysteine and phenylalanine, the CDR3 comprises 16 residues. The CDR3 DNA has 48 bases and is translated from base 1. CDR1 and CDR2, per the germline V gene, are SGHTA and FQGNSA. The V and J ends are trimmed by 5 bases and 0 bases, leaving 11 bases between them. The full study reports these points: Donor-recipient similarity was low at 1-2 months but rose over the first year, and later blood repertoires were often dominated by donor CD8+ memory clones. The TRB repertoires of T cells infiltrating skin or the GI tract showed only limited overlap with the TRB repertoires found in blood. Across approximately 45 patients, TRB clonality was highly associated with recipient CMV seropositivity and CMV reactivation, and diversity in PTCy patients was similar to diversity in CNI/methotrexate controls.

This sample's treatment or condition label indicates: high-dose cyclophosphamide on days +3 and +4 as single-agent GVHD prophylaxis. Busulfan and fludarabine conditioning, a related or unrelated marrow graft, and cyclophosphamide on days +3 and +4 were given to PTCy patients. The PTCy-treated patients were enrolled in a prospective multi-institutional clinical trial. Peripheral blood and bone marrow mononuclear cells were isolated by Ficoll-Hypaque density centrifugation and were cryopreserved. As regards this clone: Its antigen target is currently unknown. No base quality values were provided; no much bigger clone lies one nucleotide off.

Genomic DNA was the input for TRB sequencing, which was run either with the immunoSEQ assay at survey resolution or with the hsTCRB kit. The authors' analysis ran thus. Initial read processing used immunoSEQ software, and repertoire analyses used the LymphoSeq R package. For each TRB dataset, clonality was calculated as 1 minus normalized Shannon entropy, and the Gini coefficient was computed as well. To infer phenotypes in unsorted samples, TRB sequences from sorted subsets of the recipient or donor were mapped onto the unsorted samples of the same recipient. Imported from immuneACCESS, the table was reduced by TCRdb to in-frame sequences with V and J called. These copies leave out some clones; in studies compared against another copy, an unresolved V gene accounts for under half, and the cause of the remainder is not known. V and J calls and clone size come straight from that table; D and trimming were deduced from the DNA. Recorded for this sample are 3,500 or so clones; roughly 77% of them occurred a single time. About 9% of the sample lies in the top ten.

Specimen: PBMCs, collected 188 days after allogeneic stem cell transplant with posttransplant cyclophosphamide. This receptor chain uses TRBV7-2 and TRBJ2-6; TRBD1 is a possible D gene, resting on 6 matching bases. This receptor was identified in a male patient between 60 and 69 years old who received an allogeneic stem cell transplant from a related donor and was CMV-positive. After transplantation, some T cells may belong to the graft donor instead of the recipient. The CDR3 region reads CASSRDIPSGANVLTF. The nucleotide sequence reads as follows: TGTGCCAGCAGCCGGGACATCCCCTCTGGGGCCAACGTCCTGACTTTC.